This T cell receptor beta chain was identified in a study of T-cell reconstitution after alpha-beta-depleted transplantation in children. Overall study results and limits: Alpha-beta T cells present about two months after transplant were reported to originate from several hundred expanded graft clones. At one year after transplant, newly produced T cells mostly accounted for T-cell counts and diversity. Several patients had high TCRbeta diversity at day 60; it came from surviving recipient T cells and thymic progenitors.

This clonotype was seen a few times. Its antigen is currently unknown. Germline CDR1 and CDR2: SGHRS and YFSETQ. CDR3 length: 15 amino acids. V was pared by 1 base and J by 0 bases, with 7 bases between. As it was prepared, the TCRbeta library received unique molecular identifiers. TCRdb processed the PCR reads anew with MiXCR; each CDR3 protein has one entry. The sample consists of about 870,000 distinct CDR3 sequences, 16% of them appearing once. This clonotype originated in a male patient between 5 and 17 years old who had a stem cell transplant for acute lymphoblastic leukemia, so the T cells may come from the graft donor. Specimen: PBMCs, mostly from graft donor cells, collected 360 days after TCRalphabeta/CD19-depleted stem cell transplant. This chain joins TRBV5-1 and TRBJ2-2; D is unresolved. CDR3 sequence (DNA): TGCGCCAGCAGCTTGTTCCGCTCGAACACCGGGGAGCTGTTTTTT. Translation: CASSLFRSNTGELFF.